Detailed here is one TCR beta chain. Its binding antigen is unknown. Within one base of it there is no much larger clone, and no base qualities were kept. This entry comes from a study of radiotherapy plus CTLA-4 blockade in lung cancer listed by TCRdb under 2018. About the investigation overall: Objective responses occurred in 18% of enrolled patients, and about 30% achieved disease control.

Focal radiation therapy combined with CTLA-4 blockade (ipilimumab) was tested in patients with chemo-refractory metastatic non-small-cell lung cancer. The protocol used for the library was the immunoSEQ multiplex PCR assay. In TCRdb, the immuneACCESS table is reduced to in-frame sequences with V and J assigned. These tables do not hold every clone; where another copy was compared, an unresolved V gene accounts for under half, and the others remain unexplained. The sample table holds about 120,000 clones, of which over 65% were seen once. The ten most abundant clones make up around 3% of the sample. Findings and caveats that apply to the study as a whole: TCR clones derived from tumors expanded in peripheral blood after treatment with radiotherapy and ipilimumab. Increased serum interferon-beta after radiation, together with early dynamic changes in blood T cell clones, were reported to be the strongest predictors of response.

This TCR was recovered from a human donor with non-small cell lung cancer that progressed on radiotherapy plus ipilimumab. Some clones in this sample may be carry-over from other donors' samples. The sample here was peripheral blood, taken from a patient treated with radiotherapy plus ipilimumab.

CDR3 loop: CATSRERRGAQETQYF. The sequenced DNA is TGTGCCACCAGCAGAGAGAGGCGGGGGGCGCAGGAGACCCAGTACTTC. The receptor chain draws on TRBV15 and TRBJ2-5, with 8 bases in between that match TRBD2. The CDR3 starts with the cysteine, ends with the phenylalanine, and has 16 residues. The CDR3 DNA has 48 bases and is translated from base 1. The germline V end is reduced by 0 bases and the J end by 5 bases; junction bases left unmatched: 8. For CDR1 and CDR2, the germline V gene (reference sequence) lists LNHNV and YYDKDF.